This T cell receptor beta chain is drawn from a study of OX40 agonist ivuxolimab in advanced cancers. Study-wide results and caveats: Also present in some nonresponders was a low level of normalized T-cell clonal expansion.

A remark on this clone: No antigen is known for it.

The CDR3 extends over 15 amino acids. Germline values: CDR1 SEHNR, CDR2 FQNEAQ (reference sequence). Unmatched junction bases numbered 6, after V lost 3 bases and J lost 2 bases. Produced via immunoSEQ multiplex PCR; TCRdb's table is partial and in-frame only. Among about 76,000 clones listed, around four fifths were seen once. The chain combines TRBV7-9 with TRBJ2-7; 8 bases fit TRBD2. The sequence was obtained from an adult with an advanced solid tumor such as melanoma, head and neck, liver or kidney cancer. Sample: CD4+ or CD8+ T cells sorted from blood, taken in a trial of the OX40 agonist ivuxolimab. CDR3 sequence reads: CASSFLGGGTYEQYF. CDR3 coding DNA: TGTGCCAGCAGCTTTCTTGGCGGGGGGACCTACGAGCAGTACTTC.